One and the same sample provided the 7 T cell receptor beta chains below, sequenced in a study of cytomegalovirus exposure and HLA in healthy donors. Use of 60 Vbeta and 13 Jbeta primers characterized the PCR. The protocol was immunoSEQ multiplex PCR, while the TCRdb copy is restricted to in-frame clones and leaves out a portion. Here the sample spans approximately 150,000 clones, roughly 83% being singletons. The source material was PBMCs. The receptors were sampled from a human donor in good health.

V usage is TRBV5-1 and J usage is TRBJ2-5; 8 bases align to TRBD1. Germline V CDR1 and CDR2: SGHRS, YFSETQ. Trimming at V came to 1 base and at J to 5 bases, leaving 4 bases not matched to a gene. This CDR3 is 14 amino acids long. CDR3 residues: CASSLPGGSETQYF. CDR3 in DNA: TGCGCCAGCAGCTTGCCAGGGGGCTCGGAGACCCAGTACTTC.

This clone was seen more than once but under ten times. V usage is TRBV18 and J usage is TRBJ2-5; D possibly corresponds to TRBD2 (6 bases). Germline V gives CDR1 KGHSH, CDR2 LQKENI. This CDR3 region has 14 residues. Trimming removed 1 base at V and 3 bases at J, with 9 bases between. The DNA for the CDR3 is TGTGCCAGCTCACCACGACTAGAGGAAGAGACCCAGTACTTC. This encodes CASSPRLEEETQYF.

This clone was seen once. The V and J genes are TRBV7-4 and TRBJ1-5; D gene uncertain. There are 15 residues in the CDR3. Germline-derived CDR1 and CDR2 are SGHVT and SQSDAQ. Trimming pared 3 bases from V and 5 bases from J, leaving 14 bases between. The CDR3 spells CASSFRTAGDQPQHF. CDR3 coding DNA: TGTGCCAGCAGCTTTCGAACGGCTGGAGATCAGCCCCAGCATTTT.

This clone has just one count. This chain links TRBV5-6 with TRBJ2-3, with 12 bases aligning to TRBD2. The CDR3 covers 16 residues. With V trimmed by 5 bases and J by 4 bases, 8 bases remained unmatched. Per the germline V gene, CDR1 is SGHDT and CDR2 is YYEEEE. The CDR3 loop is CASSVDLAGGADTQYF. CDR3 sequence (DNA): TGTGCCAGCAGTGTGGATCTAGCGGGGGGGGCAGATACGCAGTATTTT. The whole variable domain, filled in from reference TRBV5-6 and TRBJ2-3, reads DAGVTQSPTHLIKTRGQQVTLRCSPKSGHDTVSWYQQALGQGPQFIFQYYEEEERQRGNFPDRFSGHQFPNYSSELNVNALLLGDSALYLCASSVDLAGGADTQYFGPGTRLTVL.

This sequence joins TRBV2 and TRBJ2-5; a weak D match, TRBD1 (6 bases). V lost 3 bases and J 7 bases, leaving 15 bases between the germline ends. Germline CDR1 and CDR2: SNHLY and FYNNEI. The CDR3 loop spans 14 amino acids. As DNA, the CDR3 is TGTGCCAGCAGTGACAGGGGTCATACGAGGACCCAGTACTTC. Its protein product is CASSDRGHTRTQYF.

The J gene is TRBJ2-3, the V gene TRBV5-1; 10 nucleotides agree with TRBD1. The CDR3 has 16 amino acids. V shed 0 bases and J 7 bases; nucleotides not matched to a gene: 8. Germline assignment: CDR1 SGHRS and CDR2 YFSETQ. CDR3 DNA: TGCGCCAGCAGCTTGGGGACAGGGGGTGTCCTAAATACGCAGTATTTT. Encoded protein: CASSLGTGGVLNTQYF.

The chain recombines TRBV5-1 with TRBJ2-1; a possible D gene is TRBD1 (5 bases). V gave up 0 bases and J gave up 5 bases, with 12 bases separating them. CDR3 size: 15 residues. CDR1 and CDR2 (germline): SGHRS, YFSETQ. The DNA of the CDR3 is TGCGCCAGCAGCTTGGATCGACAGCAAAACAATGAGCAGTTCTTC. It encodes CASSLDRQQNNEQFF.